Listed below are T cell receptor beta chains from one sample, sequenced in a study of T cell changes during pregnancy in multiple sclerosis. TCRdb's copy holds only in-frame clones and misses some; the assay was immunoSEQ multiplex PCR. This table has approximately 45,000 clones, less than 95% appearing once. Sequencing used CD8+ T cells from peripheral blood mononuclear cells, obtained in the second trimester of pregnancy. These receptor sequences come from a female donor with multiple sclerosis, enrolled in a pregnancy study. CDR3s include the opening cysteine and the closing phenylalanine or tryptophan. A D gene is named only where the DNA matches it firmly. The size of a clone is reported for some rows only, either as once, few or many, or as a class for expanded clones.

j_call v_call clone_size d_call cdr3_nt cdr3_aa
TRBJ1-1 TRBV11-2 . TRBD1 TGTGCCAGCAGCTTCTACTTAGGACAGGTCCTTCATAACACTGAAGCTTTCTTT CASSFYLGQVLHNTEAFF
TRBJ2-4 TRBV7-9 . TRBD1 TGTGCCAGCAGCACGGACAGGGAAGGTACGGCCAAAAACATTCAGTACTTC CASSTDREGTAKNIQYF
TRBJ2-1 TRBV9 . . TGTGCCAGCAGCGTTAACTCCGTGAATGAGCAGTTCTTC CASSVNSVNEQFF
TRBJ2-3 TRBV6-4 . . TGTGCCAGCGGGTCGGGGGAGAGCACAGATACGCAGTATTTT CASGSGESTDTQYF
TRBJ2-1 TRBV4-2 . . TGTGCCAGCAGCCAGGGGGCAGGGACCTACAATGAGCAGTTCTTC CASSQGAGTYNEQFF
TRBJ2-4 TRBV4-3 . . TGCGCCAGCAGCCAAGATTTGTCGGAGGGCCCCAAAAACATTCAGTACTTC CASSQDLSEGPKNIQYF
TRBJ2-7 TRBV18 few . TGTGCCAGCTCACCAGACAAACCAGCACCATCCTACGAGCAGTACTTC CASSPDKPAPSYEQYF
TRBJ1-1 TRBV7-2 few . TGTGCCAGCAGCTTAGGAGGTGGTACTGGACAGTTGTACACTGAAGCTTTCTTT CASSLGGGTGQLYTEAFF
TRBJ2-5 TRBV6-5 . . TGTGCCAGCAGTTACGGGCTTAAAGAGACCCAGTACTTC CASSYGLKETQYF
TRBJ1-1 TRBV13 . TRBD1 TGTGCCAGCAGCTTAGGAGGGGGCATCACTGAAGCTTTCTTT CASSLGGGITEAFF
TRBJ1-2 TRBV7-3 . . TGTGCCAGCAGCTTAAAGGGGCAGGAAGACTATGGCTACACCTTC CASSLKGQEDYGYTF
TRBJ1-5 TRBV19 . . TGTGCCAGTATCTCACGCCCGGGGAATCAGCCCCAGCATTTT CASISRPGNQPQHF
TRBJ1-5 TRBV6-5 . . TGTGCCAGCAGTCAAACAGGGTTGCAGGGGCAGCCCCAGCATTTT CASSQTGLQGQPQHF
TRBJ2-3 TRBV4-2 . . TGTGCCAGCAGCCAAGATCGTGGAGTAGATACGCAGTATTTT CASSQDRGVDTQYF
TRBJ2-3 TRBV25-1 . TRBD2 TGTGCCAGCAGTGGCCGGCGGGGGGCTGACTTTAGCACAGATACGCAGTATTTT CASSGRRGADFSTDTQYF
TRBJ2-3 TRBV4-1 once . TGCGCCAGCAGCCAAGAGGGGGTAGCGGAATTATCTAGCACAGATACGCAGTATTTT CASSQEGVAELSSTDTQYF
TRBJ2-5 TRBV7-9 . TRBD1 TGTGCCAGCAGCTTAATTGGTTGGGACAGGGGACTCGGAGAGACCCAGTACTTC CASSLIGWDRGLGETQYF
TRBJ2-3 TRBV6-4 medium-sized TRBD1 TGTGCCAGCAGTGACGAGGGGGCCACAGATACGCAGTATTTT CASSDEGATDTQYF
TRBJ2-7 TRBV7-6 . TRBD1 TGTGCCAGCAGCCCCGGGACAGGAGGATCTAACTACGAGCAGTACTTC CASSPGTGGSNYEQYF
TRBJ1-2 TRBV19 . . TGTGCCAGTAGTATGCGGGGGCCCGGGAGAGGCTACACCTTC CASSMRGPGRGYTF
TRBJ1-3 TRBV4-3 medium-sized . TGCGCCAGCAGCCAAGATAGGATGCGACTCTCTGGAAACACCATATATTTT CASSQDRMRLSGNTIYF
TRBJ2-1 TRBV5-5 . TRBD1 TGTGCCAGCAGCTTAGCAGACAGGGGAGTCGATGAGCAGTTCTTC CASSLADRGVDEQFF
TRBJ2-7 TRBV6-8 once TRBD2 TGTGCCAGCAGTTACATCGGACTAGCGCAACCGGGGGACGAGCAGTACTTC CASSYIGLAQPGDEQYF
TRBJ1-1 TRBV6-1 . . TGTACCGTGGCTGAGCGGGACACTGAAGCTTTCTTT CTVAERDTEAFF
TRBJ2-7 TRBV2 . . TGTGCCAGCAGGCCTGGACAGTCGAGCTCCTACGAGCAGTACTTC CASRPGQSSSYEQYF
TRBJ1-5 TRBV6-1 . TRBD1 TGTGCCAGCACTTTGGACAGGGCCGGCAATCAGCCCCAGCATTTT CASTLDRAGNQPQHF
TRBJ1-6 TRBV7-9 . . TGTGCCAGCAGGGCCCGGGAGAAGCAGGTCCTCCACTTT CASRAREKQVLHF
TRBJ2-7 TRBV7-9 once TRBD1 TGTGCCAGCAGCTTCTCGGGACAGTCCTACGAGCAGTACTTC CASSFSGQSYEQYF
TRBJ2-6 TRBV7-3 . . TGTGCCAGCAGCCTCCCGACTAGGGTGGATTTCGCTGGGGCCAACGTCCTGACTTTC CASSLPTRVDFAGANVLTF
TRBJ1-5 TRBV4-3 . TRBD1 TGCGCCAGCAGCCCATACAGGGGGGGCAATCAGCCCCAGCATTTT CASSPYRGGNQPQHF
TRBJ2-2 TRBV9 . TRBD1 TGTGCCAGCAGCCCCCGGGGACAGGGGGCCACCGGGGAGCTGTTTTTT CASSPRGQGATGELFF
TRBJ2-3 TRBV29-1 . . TGCAGCGTTGAAGGCGGGATCAAAGGTGCAGATACGCAGTATTTT CSVEGGIKGADTQYF
TRBJ2-4 TRBV4-3 once TRBD1 TGCGCCAGCAGCCAAGATTGGACAGGGGAAAACATTCAGTACTTC CASSQDWTGENIQYF
TRBJ1-1 TRBV10-3 . . TGTGCCTCAACCCGAGGGACTGAAGCTTTCTTT CASTRGTEAFF
TRBJ1-5 TRBV7-9 . . TGTGCCAGCAGCAACCCGGGAAGGGGTGGGGGCTATCAGCCCCAGCATTTT CASSNPGRGGGYQPQHF
TRBJ1-4 TRBV9 . . TGTGCCAGCAGCGTAGCGGGGGCAACTAATGAAAAACTGTTTTTT CASSVAGATNEKLFF
TRBJ2-1 TRBV2 once TRBD2 TGTGCCAGCATGCCCCGCGGGGGGGCTCTATCCTACAATGAGCAGTTCTTC CASMPRGGALSYNEQFF
TRBJ2-7 TRBV7-9 . . TGTGCCAGCAGCGCCCCGACAGGCCGTTACGAGCAGTACTTC CASSAPTGRYEQYF
TRBJ1-6 TRBV27 . . TGTGCCAGCAGTTTAGGGCAGGGGTATTCACCCCTCCACTTT CASSLGQGYSPLHF
TRBJ2-7 TRBV9 . TRBD1 TGTGCCAGCAGCCCCCTTACAGGGGCGGGCTACGAGCAGTACTTC CASSPLTGAGYEQYF
TRBJ1-5 TRBV7-2 . . TGTGCCAGCAGCTCAGGGCAGCCCCAGCATTTT CASSSGQPQHF
TRBJ2-2 TRBV7-8 . TRBD2 TGTGCCAGCAGCTTAGTACTAGCGGGGGGTCTGAACACCGGGGAGCTGTTTTTT CASSLVLAGGLNTGELFF
TRBJ2-3 TRBV27 . TRBD2 TGTGCCAGCAGTTGGAGCGGGGGAAGCACAGATACGCAGTATTTT CASSWSGGSTDTQYF
TRBJ1-1 TRBV6-1 . . TGTGCCAGCAGTGAAGCGCTCGGGGGAAACACTGAAGCTTTCTTT CASSEALGGNTEAFF
TRBJ2-5 TRBV4-3 . . TGCGCCAGCAGCCAAGTCGTCAGGGAAGAGACCCAGTACTTC CASSQVVREETQYF
TRBJ2-1 TRBV18 . . TGTGCCAGCTCACCACTCCCAAATGAGCAGTTCTTC CASSPLPNEQFF
TRBJ2-7 TRBV4-3 . TRBD1 TGCGCCAGCAGCCAAGATCGCCAGGGGGCCTACGAGCAGTACTTC CASSQDRQGAYEQYF
TRBJ1-1 TRBV19 . . TGTGCCAGTTCTCCCTCGCAGGGGTTAAACACTGAAGCTTTCTTT CASSPSQGLNTEAFF
TRBJ2-7 TRBV4-1 once . TGCGCCAGCAGCCCCGGACTGATCTACGAGCAGTACTTC CASSPGLIYEQYF
TRBJ2-1 TRBV5-1 . TRBD2 TGCGCCAGCAGCGCATGGATGAGCGGGGCTACAAACTCCTACAATGAGCAGTTCTTC CASSAWMSGATNSYNEQFF
TRBJ2-7 TRBV2 . . TGTGCCAGCAGTGAAGCGGCCAGCCAGCGGGAGCAGTACTTC CASSEAASQREQYF
TRBJ2-1 TRBV9 . . TGTGCCAGCAGCGCGCTCGGGTTAGCCTTCTACAATGAGCAGTTCTTC CASSALGLAFYNEQFF
TRBJ2-7 TRBV2 once . TGTGCCACATTGGAACAGACCTACGGGCAGTACTTC CATLEQTYGQYF
TRBJ2-1 TRBV6-4 . TRBD1 TGTGCCAGCAGTGACTCACCGGGACAGGGGGAGGATGAGCAGTTCTTC CASSDSPGQGEDEQFF
TRBJ2-5 TRBV7-6 . TRBD2 TGTGCCAGCAGCTACGAGCGGGGGGGCGCTGAGACCCAGTACTTC CASSYERGGAETQYF
TRBJ2-7 TRBV4-1 . . TGCGCCAGCAGACCTCATGCGGAAAATCCCTACGAGCAGTACTTC CASRPHAENPYEQYF
TRBJ2-1 TRBV7-3 once TRBD2 TGTGCCAGCAGCTCTAGCGGGGGGCCCGCGGATGAGCAGTTCTTC CASSSSGGPADEQFF